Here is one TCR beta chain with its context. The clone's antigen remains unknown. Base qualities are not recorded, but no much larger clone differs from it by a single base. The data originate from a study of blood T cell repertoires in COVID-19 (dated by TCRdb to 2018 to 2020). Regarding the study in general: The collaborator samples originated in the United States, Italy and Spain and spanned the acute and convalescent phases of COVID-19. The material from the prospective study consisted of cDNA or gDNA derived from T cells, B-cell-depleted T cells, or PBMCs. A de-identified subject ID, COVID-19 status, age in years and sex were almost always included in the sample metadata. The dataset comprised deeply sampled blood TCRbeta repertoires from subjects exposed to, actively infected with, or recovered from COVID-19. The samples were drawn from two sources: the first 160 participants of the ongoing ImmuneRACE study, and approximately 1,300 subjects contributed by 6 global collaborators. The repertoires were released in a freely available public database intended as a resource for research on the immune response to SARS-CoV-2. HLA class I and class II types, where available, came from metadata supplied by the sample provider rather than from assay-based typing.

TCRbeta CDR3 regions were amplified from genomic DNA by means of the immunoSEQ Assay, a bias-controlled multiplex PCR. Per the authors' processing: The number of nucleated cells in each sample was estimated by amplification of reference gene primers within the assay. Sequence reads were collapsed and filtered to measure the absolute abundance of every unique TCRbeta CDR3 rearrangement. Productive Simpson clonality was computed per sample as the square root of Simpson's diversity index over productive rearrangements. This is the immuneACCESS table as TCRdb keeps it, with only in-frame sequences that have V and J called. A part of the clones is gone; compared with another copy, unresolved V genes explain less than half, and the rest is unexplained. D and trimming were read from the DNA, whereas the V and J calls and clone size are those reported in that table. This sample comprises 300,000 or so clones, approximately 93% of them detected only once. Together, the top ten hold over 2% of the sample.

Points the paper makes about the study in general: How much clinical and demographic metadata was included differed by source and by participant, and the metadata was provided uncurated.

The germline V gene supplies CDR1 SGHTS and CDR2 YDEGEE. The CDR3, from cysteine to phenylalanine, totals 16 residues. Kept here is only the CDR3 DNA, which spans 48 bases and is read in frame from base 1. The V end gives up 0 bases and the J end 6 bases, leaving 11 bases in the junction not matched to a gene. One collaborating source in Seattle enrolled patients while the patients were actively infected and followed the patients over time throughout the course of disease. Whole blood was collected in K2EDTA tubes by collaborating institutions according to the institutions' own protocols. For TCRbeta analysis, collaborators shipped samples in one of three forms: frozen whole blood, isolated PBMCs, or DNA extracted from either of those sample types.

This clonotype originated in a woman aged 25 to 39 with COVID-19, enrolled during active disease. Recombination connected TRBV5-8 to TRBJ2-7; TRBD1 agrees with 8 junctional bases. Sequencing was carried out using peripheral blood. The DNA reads TGTGCCAGCAGCTTGGTCATCGCCAGGGGGCAGTTCGAGCAGTACTTC. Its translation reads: CASSLVIARGQFEQYF.